This TCR beta chain was found in a study of CDR3 diversity in severe acne. In its sample, this clonotype was seen a few times. Here the CDR3 omits its conserved ending phenylalanine or tryptophan, so a read error is the likely source. The limits of the CDR3 on the DNA are not certain, so only TCRdb's listed CDR3 is given. Using its own MiXCR run on the PCR reads, TCRdb lists one record per CDR3 protein. The table has around 91,000 distinct CDR3 sequences, under 60% seen once; the top ten hold approximately 15%. The CDR3 sequence runs 14 residues, both termini included. Germline V gives CDR1 DFQATT, CDR2 SNEGSKA (reference sequence).

The sequenced sample was blood. The chain is built from TRBV20-1 and TRBJ2-5; the D call TRBD1 from the table was never checked on the DNA. The TCR was taken from a male donor in good health, without acne. The CDR3 protein is CSARMTAYGYTFGS.